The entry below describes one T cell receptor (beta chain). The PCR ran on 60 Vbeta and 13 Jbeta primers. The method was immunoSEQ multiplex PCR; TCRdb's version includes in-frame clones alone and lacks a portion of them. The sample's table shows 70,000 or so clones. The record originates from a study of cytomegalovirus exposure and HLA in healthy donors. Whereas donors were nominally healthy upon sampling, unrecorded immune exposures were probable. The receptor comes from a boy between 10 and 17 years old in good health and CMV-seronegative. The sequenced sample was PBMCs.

The CDR3 DNA follows: TGCGCCAGCAGGGCAGGGTCCACTGAAGCTTTCTTT. Protein sequence: CASRAGSTEAFF. V usage is TRBV5-1 and J usage is TRBJ1-1, with TRBD1 as a possible D gene (5 bases). The CDR3 length is 12 residues. CDR1 and CDR2 (germline): SGHRS, YFSETQ. Trimming removed 5 bases from V and 4 bases from J, with 9 bases in between.